The T cell receptor beta chain described here comes from a study of beta chain features in type 1 diabetes. J gave up 5 bases and V 4 bases, and 8 bases lay outside the gene matches. CDR3 length equals 15 residues. CDR1 SNHLY and CDR2 FYNNEI come from the germline V gene. The sequenced template was cDNA made from the entire isolated RNA. The table came from immunoSEQ multiplex PCR; TCRdb's copy has only in-frame clones and leaves some out. The sample records hundreds of thousands of clones, 55% to 70% being singletons. Sample: naive CD4+ T cells from blood. This TCR was sampled from a young man in good health. The chain joins TRBV2 to TRBJ1-5; 7 nucleotides match TRBD1. CDR3 DNA: TGTGCCAGCAGTGGGGAGACAGGGAGAGATCAGCCCCAGCATTTT. Amino acids: CASSGETGRDQPQHF.